A selection of T cell receptor beta chains follows, all from one sample in a study of a mutant IDH1 vaccine in newly diagnosed glioma. What these receptors recognize is not known. Assay used: immunoSEQ multiplex PCR; TCRdb lists only in-frame clones, some missing. This sample yields roughly 52,000 clones, of which under 90% are seen a single time; around 3.9% belongs to the top ten. This specimen was PBMCs, taken from a glioma patient whose treatment included an IDH1 peptide vaccine. These receptors were collected from a woman aged 18 to 35 with glioma. Both conserved end residues are part of each CDR3. Fields, in order: V gene, J gene, D gene, clone size, CDR3 protein, CDR3 DNA. D genes are given only for firm matches. Not every row has a clone size; where given, it reads once, few, many or a size class.

>TRBV7-9|TRBJ2-7|TRBD1|once
CASSATGVARF
TGTGCCAGCAGTGCGACAGGGGTTGCCCGCTTC
>TRBV5-4|TRBJ1-4|NA|few
CASSKPRNEKLFF
TGTGCCAGCAGCAAACCAAGGAATGAAAAACTGTTTTTT
>TRBV14|TRBJ2-1|TRBD2|NA
CASSQEYSPAGLAGVHEQFF
TGTGCCAGCAGCCAAGAATATTCGCCAGCGGGACTAGCGGGAGTCCATGAGCAGTTCTTC
>TRBV19|TRBJ2-7|TRBD1|NA
CASSIVTGGYEQYF
TGTGCCAGTAGTATAGTAACAGGGGGCTACGAGCAGTACTTC
>TRBV7-2|TRBJ2-3|TRBD2|NA
CASSLGSGRRNTQYF
TGTGCCAGCAGCTTAGGCAGCGGGAGAAGAAATACGCAGTATTTT
>TRBV7-2|TRBJ2-7|TRBD2|NA
CASSLEGLAAYEQYF
TGTGCCAGCAGCTTAGAGGGACTAGCGGCCTACGAGCAGTACTTC
>TRBV6-6|TRBJ1-6|NA|NA
CASSREILVNSPLHF
TGTGCCAGCAGCAGGGAAATTTTGGTAAATTCACCCCTCCACTTT
>TRBV6-5|TRBJ1-5|NA|NA
CASSSGINQPQHF
TGTGCCAGCAGTTCCGGGATCAATCAGCCCCAGCATTTT
>TRBV25-1|TRBJ2-1|NA|NA
CASSKTWTSSYNEQFF
TGTGCCAGCAGTAAAACTTGGACGAGCTCCTACAATGAGCAGTTCTTC
>TRBV5-1|TRBJ2-3|NA|NA
CASSLVRREADTQYF
TGCGCCAGCAGCTTGGTACGCAGGGAGGCCGATACGCAGTATTTT
>TRBV6-6|TRBJ2-3|NA|NA
CASSTPEGGQSGYF
TGTGCCAGCAGTACCCCAGAAGGGGGGCAAAGTGGGTATTTT
>TRBV28|TRBJ2-2|NA|NA
CASHPPLNTGELFF
TGTGCCAGCCACCCCCCTCTCAACACCGGGGAGCTGTTTTTT
>TRBV4-2|TRBJ1-1|NA|NA
CASAGGGSLNTEAFF
TGTGCCAGCGCTGGGGGTGGGTCCCTGAACACTGAAGCTTTCTTT
>TRBV7-9|TRBJ2-5|NA|NA
CASSWDPETQYF
TGTGCCAGCAGCTGGGACCCAGAGACCCAGTACTTC
>TRBV25-1|TRBJ1-3|NA|NA
CASRGDGAGNTIYF
TGTGCCAGCAGAGGGGACGGGGCTGGAAACACCATATATTTT
>TRBV27|TRBJ1-5|NA|NA
CASSPGWGSNQPQHF
TGTGCCAGCAGTCCTGGCTGGGGGTCAAATCAGCCCCAGCATTTT